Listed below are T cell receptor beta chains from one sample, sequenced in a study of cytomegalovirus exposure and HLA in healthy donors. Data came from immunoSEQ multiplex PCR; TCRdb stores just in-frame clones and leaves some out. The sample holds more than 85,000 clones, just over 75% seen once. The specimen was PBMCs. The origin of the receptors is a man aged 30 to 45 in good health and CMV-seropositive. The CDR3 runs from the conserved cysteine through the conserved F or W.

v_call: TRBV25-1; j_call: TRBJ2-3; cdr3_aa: CASSYERGGSTDTQYF
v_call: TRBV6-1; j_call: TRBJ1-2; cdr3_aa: CASSESGRGDYGYTF
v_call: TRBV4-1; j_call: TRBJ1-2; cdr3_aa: CASSQPTGGSYGYTF
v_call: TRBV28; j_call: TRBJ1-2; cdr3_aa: CASSLQDRGSYGYTF
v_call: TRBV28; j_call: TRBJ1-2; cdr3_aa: CACRDRASLGYGYTF
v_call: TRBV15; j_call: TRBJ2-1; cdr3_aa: CATSSGTSPNEQFF
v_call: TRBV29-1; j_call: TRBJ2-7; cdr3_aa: CSVEETGAEQYF
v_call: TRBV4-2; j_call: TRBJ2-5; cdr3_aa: CASSQDKAGGPGETQYF
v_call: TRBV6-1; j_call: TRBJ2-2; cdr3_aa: CASKEGNTGELFF
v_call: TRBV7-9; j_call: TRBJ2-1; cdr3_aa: CASSLVSGVTGEQFF
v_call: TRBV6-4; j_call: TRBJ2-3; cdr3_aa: CASRPTSGATDTQYF
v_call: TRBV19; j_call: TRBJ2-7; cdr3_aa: CASSIGQGVYEQYF
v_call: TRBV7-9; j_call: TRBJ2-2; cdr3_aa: CASSNPGINTGELFF
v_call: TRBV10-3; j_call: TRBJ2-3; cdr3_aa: CAISITSGATDTQYF
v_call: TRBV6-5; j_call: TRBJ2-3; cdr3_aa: CASSPQASTDTQYF
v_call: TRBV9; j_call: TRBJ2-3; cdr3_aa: CASSGTSATSTDTQYF
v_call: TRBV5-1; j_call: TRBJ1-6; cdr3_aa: CASSLESGFNSPLHF
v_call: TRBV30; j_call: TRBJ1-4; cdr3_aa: CARQGVLGGNEKLFF
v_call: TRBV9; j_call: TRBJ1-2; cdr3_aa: CASSVGRGGGYGYTF
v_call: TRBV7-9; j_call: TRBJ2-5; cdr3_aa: CASSLVPGLYQETQYF
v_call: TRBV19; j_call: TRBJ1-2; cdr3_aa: CASRLKVAGASYGYTF
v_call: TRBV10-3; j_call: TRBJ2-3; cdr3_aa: CAISEYGTSGTDTQYF
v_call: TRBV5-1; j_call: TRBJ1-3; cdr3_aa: CASSMNLGPFSGNTIYF
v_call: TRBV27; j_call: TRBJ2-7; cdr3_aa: CASSHYPTPQYF
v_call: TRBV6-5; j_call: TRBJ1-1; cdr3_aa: CASSRQRSTEAFF
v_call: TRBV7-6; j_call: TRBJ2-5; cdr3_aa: CASSLGTGQRETQYF
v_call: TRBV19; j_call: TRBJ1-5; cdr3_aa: CASSVSGNQPQHF
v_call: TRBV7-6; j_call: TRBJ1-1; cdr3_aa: CASSLGEQGSNTEAFF
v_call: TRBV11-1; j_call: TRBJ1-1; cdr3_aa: CASSLAGTGNTEAFF
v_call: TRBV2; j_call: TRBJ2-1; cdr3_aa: CASSDSGAQQEQFF
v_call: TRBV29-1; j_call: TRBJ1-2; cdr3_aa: CSVPGQGNYGYTF
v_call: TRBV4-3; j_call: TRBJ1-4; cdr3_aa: CASSQAVYRSRREKLFF
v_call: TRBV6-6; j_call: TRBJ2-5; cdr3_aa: CASSYPGYQETQYF
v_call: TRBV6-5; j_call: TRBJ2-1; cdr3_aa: CASSYSMAREQFF
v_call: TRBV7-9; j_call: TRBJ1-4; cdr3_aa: CASSFGPGEKANEKLFF
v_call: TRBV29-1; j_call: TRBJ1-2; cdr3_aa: CSVAGQGNGYTF
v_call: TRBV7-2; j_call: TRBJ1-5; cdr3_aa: CASSSELGARGQPQHF